Sequencing of this TCR beta chain was carried out in a study of beta chain features in type 1 diabetes. General study findings and limits: All four CD4+ subsets from Type 1 diabetes patients carried moderately but significantly shorter TCRB CDR3s. In comparison with healthy donors, patients had naive, central memory and Treg TCRB repertoires that appeared more similar.

All of the isolated RNA was reverse transcribed, so expressed TCRB transcripts were sequenced. Using immunoSEQ multiplex PCR, the repertoire was profiled, and TCRdb retains in-frame clones only, with some absent. Among about 340,000 clones listed, about 14% were seen once. This clone occurred a few times. Its target is unknown. The germline V gene encodes CDR1 SGDLS and CDR2 YYNGEE. This CDR3 region has 16 residues. Trimming at V came to 3 bases and at J to 9 bases, leaving 9 bases not matched to a gene. Specimen: naive CD4+ T cells from blood. The clonotype comes from a woman between 18 and 29 years old with type 1 diabetes. The chain employs TRBV9 and TRBJ2-1, with 13 bases lining up with TRBD2. CDR3 region: CASSGAGTSGIGEQFF. CDR3 DNA: TGTGCCAGCAGCGGCGCCGGGACTAGCGGGATCGGTGAGCAGTTCTTC.